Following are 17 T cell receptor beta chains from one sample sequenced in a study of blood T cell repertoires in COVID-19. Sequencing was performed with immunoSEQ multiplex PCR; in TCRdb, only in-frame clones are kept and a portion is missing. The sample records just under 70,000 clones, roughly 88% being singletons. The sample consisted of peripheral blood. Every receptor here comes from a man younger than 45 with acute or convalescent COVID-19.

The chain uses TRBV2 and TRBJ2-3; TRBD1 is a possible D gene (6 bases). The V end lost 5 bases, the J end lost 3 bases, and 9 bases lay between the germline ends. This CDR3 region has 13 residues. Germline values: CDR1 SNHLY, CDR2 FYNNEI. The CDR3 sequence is CASSQGMTDTQYF. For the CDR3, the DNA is TGTGCCAGCAGTCAGGGGATGACAGATACGCAGTATTTT.

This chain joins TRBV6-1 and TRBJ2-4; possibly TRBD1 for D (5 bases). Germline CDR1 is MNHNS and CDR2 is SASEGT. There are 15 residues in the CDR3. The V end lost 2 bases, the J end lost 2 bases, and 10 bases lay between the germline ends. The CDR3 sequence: CASSEQGYPKNIQYF. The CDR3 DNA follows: TGTGCCAGCAGTGAACAGGGTTACCCCAAAAACATTCAGTACTTC.

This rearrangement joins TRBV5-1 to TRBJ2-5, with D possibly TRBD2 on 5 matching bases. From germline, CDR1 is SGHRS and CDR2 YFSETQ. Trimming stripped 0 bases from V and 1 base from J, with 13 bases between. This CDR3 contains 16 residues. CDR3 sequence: CASSLAYRGVQETQYF. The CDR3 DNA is TGCGCCAGCAGCTTGGCCTATCGGGGAGTCCAAGAGACCCAGTACTTC. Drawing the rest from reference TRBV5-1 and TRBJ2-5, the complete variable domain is KAGVTQTPRYLIKTRGQQVTLSCSPISGHRSVSWYQQTPGQGLQFLFEYFSETQRNKGNFPGRFSGRQFSNSRSEMNVSTLELGDSALYLCASSLAYRGVQETQYFGPGTRLLVL.

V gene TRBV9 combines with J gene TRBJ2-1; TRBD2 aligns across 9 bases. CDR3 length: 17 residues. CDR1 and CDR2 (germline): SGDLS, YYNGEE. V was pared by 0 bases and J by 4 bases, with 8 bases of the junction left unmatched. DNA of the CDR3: TGTGCCAGCAGCGTAGACCCCCTAGCGGGACCTTACAATGAGCAGTTCTTC. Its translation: CASSVDPLAGPYNEQFF.

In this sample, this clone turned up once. The CDR3, as DNA: TGTGCCAGCGAAGGCCAGGGGGACCGCGAGCAGTACTTC. Residues: CASEGQGDREQYF. The J gene is TRBJ2-7, the V gene TRBV6-5, with 7 bases matching TRBD1. Germline V gene lookup returns CDR1 MNHEY and CDR2 SVGAGI. V trimming: 8 bases; J trimming: 6 bases; junction bases outside the gene matches: 10. This CDR3 is built from 13 residues.

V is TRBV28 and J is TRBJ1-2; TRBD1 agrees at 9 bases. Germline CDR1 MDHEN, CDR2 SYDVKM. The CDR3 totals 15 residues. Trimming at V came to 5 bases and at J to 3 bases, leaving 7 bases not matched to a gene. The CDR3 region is CASSLGTGRDYGYTF. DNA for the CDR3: TGTGCCAGCAGTCTCGGGACAGGGAGAGACTATGGCTACACCTTC.

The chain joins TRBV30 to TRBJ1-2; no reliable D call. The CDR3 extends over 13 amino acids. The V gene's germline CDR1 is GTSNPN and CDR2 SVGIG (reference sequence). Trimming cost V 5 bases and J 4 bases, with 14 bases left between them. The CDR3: CAWRRGGGYGYTF. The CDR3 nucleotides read TGTGCCTGGCGGCGGGGAGGAGGCTATGGCTACACCTTC.

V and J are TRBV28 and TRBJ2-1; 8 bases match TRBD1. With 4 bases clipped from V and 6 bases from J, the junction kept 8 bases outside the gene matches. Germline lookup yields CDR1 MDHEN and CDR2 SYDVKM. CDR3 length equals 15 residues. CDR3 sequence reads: CASSSRGTGVNEQFF. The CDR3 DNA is TGTGCCAGCAGTTCTCGAGGGACAGGTGTCAATGAGCAGTTCTTC. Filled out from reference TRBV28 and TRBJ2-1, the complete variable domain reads DVKVTQSSRYLVKRTGEKVFLECVQDMDHENMFWYRQDPGLGLRLIYFSYDVKMKEKGDIPEGYSVSREKKERFSLILESASTNQTSMYLCASSSRGTGVNEQFFGPGTRLTVL.

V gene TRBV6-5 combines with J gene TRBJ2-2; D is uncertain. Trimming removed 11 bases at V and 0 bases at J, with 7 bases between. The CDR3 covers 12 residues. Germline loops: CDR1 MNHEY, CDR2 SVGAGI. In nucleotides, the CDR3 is TGTGCCGTGAGATCGAACACCGGGGAGCTGTTTTTT. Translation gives CAVRSNTGELFF.

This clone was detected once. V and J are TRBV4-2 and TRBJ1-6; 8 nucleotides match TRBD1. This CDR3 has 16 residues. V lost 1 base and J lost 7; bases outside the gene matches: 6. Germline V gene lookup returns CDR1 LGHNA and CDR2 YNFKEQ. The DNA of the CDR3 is TGTGCCAGCAGCCAAGCCCAGGGGGCGAGGAATTCACCCCTCCACTTT. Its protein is CASSQAQGARNSPLHF.

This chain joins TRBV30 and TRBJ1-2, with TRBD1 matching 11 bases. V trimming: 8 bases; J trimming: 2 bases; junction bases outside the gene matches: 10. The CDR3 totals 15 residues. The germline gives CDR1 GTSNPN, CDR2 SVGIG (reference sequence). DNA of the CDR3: TGTGCCCGCCGGGACAGGGGGATCCAGAACTATGGCTACACCTTC. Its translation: CARRDRGIQNYGYTF.

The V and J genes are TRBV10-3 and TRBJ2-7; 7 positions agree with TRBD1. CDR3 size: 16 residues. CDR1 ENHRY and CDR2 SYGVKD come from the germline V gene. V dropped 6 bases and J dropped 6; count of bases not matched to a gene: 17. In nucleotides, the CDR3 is TGTGCCATCAGCGACAGGGAGTCCCTCCCCTGGGGCGAGCAGTACTTC. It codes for CAISDRESLPWGEQYF.

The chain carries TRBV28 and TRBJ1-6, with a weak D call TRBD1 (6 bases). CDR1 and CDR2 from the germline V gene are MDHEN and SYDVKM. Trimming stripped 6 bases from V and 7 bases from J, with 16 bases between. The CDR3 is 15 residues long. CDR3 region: CASSTGTKSNSPLHF. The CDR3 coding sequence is TGTGCCAGCAGCACCGGGACAAAGAGCAATTCACCCCTCCACTTT.

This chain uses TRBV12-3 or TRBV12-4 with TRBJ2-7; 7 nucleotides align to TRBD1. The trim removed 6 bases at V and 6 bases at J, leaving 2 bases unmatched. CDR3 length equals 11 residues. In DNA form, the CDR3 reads TGTGCCAGCAGAGACAGGGTCGAGCAGTACTTC. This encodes CASRDRVEQYF.

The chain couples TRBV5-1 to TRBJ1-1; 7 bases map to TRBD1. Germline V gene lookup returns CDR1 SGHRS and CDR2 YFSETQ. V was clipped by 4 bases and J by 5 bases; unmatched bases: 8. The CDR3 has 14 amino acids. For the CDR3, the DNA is TGCGCCAGCAGCCCTACAGGGGTGGGGACTGAAGCTTTCTTT. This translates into CASSPTGVGTEAFF.

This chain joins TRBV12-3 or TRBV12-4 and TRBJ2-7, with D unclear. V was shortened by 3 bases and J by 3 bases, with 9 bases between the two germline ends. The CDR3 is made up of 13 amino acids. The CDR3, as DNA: TGTGCCAGCAGTTTCGAGACTCTCTACGAGCAGTACTTC. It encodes CASSFETLYEQYF.

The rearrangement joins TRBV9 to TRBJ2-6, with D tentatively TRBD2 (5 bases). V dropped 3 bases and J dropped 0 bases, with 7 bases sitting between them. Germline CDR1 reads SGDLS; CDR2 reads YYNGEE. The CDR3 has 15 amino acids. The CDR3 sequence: CASSERSSGANVLTF. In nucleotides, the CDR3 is TGTGCCAGCAGCGAGCGGTCCTCTGGGGCCAACGTCCTGACTTTC.